Below, 29 T cell receptor beta chains from the same sample are listed, as sequenced in a study of blood T cell repertoires in COVID-19. Libraries were prepared by immunoSEQ multiplex PCR; TCRdb keeps only in-frame clonotypes and omits some of them. The table shows some 210,000 clones, with approximately 88% occurring only once. Source material: PBMCs or T cells enriched from blood (not recorded which). The receptors originated from a man between 18 and 35 years old with acute COVID-19.

The CDR3 DNA reads as TGTGCCACCAGTGATGAGCTAGCGGGGAACACAGATACGCAGTATTTT. Encoded protein: CATSDELAGNTDTQYF. The chain links TRBV24-1 to TRBJ2-3; 9 bases fit TRBD2. Germline loops: CDR1 KGHDR, CDR2 SFDVKD. The CDR3 loop spans 16 amino acids. Trimming took 3 bases from V and 2 from J; bases not matched to a gene: 5.

The rearrangement uses TRBV4-1 and TRBJ2-5, with TRBD1 matching 8 bases. Trimming took 4 bases from V and 1 from J; bases not matched to a gene: 5. Germline V gene data show CDR1 as MGHRA and CDR2 as YSYEKL. There are 15 residues in the CDR3. CDR3 DNA: TGCGCCAGCAGCCCGACAGGGGTGTCCCAAGAGACCCAGTACTTC. This encodes CASSPTGVSQETQYF.

The chain carries TRBV5-1 and TRBJ1-2; maybe TRBD1 (5 bases). From germline, CDR1 is SGHRS and CDR2 YFSETQ. The CDR3 has 15 amino acids. DNA of the CDR3: TGCGCGTTCGTGGAGGGGCGCCTGATCGGCTATGGCTACACCTTC. Translated, it gives CAFVEGRLIGYGYTF.

This clone was counted between two and nine times. The chain has TRBV5-1 and TRBJ2-7; a possible D gene is TRBD2 (6 bases). The CDR3 spans 12 residues. Germline lookup yields CDR1 SGHRS and CDR2 YFSETQ. The V gene lost 0 bases and the J gene lost 6 bases, with 7 bases spanning the gap. The CDR3 region is CASSLAGAEQYF. As DNA, the CDR3 is TGCGCCAGCAGCTTGGCGGGAGCCGAGCAGTACTTC. Full variable domain (missing parts from reference TRBV5-1 and TRBJ2-7): KAGVTQTPRYLIKTRGQQVTLSCSPISGHRSVSWYQQTPGQGLQFLFEYFSETQRNKGNFPGRFSGRQFSNSRSEMNVSTLELGDSALYLCASSLAGAEQYFGPGTRLTVT.

The rearrangement joins TRBV7-3 to TRBJ2-7; D possibly corresponds to TRBD2 (6 bases). CDR1 and CDR2 from the germline V gene are SGHTA and FQGTGA. This CDR3 is 14 amino acids long. Trimming pared 1 base from V and 3 bases from J, leaving 10 bases between. CDR3 in amino acids: CASSLIAGNYEQYF. CDR3 DNA sequence: TGTGCCAGCAGCTTAATTGCGGGGAACTACGAGCAGTACTTC.

The chain carries TRBV28 and TRBJ2-2, with D perhaps TRBD1 (6 bases). Germline V gene sequence: CDR1 MDHEN, CDR2 SYDVKM. The V end lost 4 bases, the J end lost 5 bases, and 14 bases lay between the germline ends. The CDR3 is made up of 15 amino acids. The CDR3 DNA sequence: TGTGCCAGCAGTTACCGGGACATTTTTACCGGGGAGCTGTTTTTT. Amino acid sequence: CASSYRDIFTGELFF.

This chain joins TRBV9 and TRBJ2-3, with 7 bases aligning to TRBD2. The CDR3 totals 15 residues. Trimming cost V 1 base and J 4 bases; bases outside gene matches: 6. Per the germline V gene, CDR1 is SGDLS and CDR2 is YYNGEE. CDR3 coding DNA: TGTGCCAGCAGCGTAAGCGGGACGTATTCAGATACGCAGTATTTT. Residues: CASSVSGTYSDTQYF.

The chain links TRBV5-6 to TRBJ1-2, with D unclear. The CDR3 is 13 amino acids. In germline, CDR1 is SGHDT, CDR2 YYEEEE. Trimming pared 0 bases from V and 4 bases from J, leaving 7 bases between. CDR3 nucleotide sequence: TGTGCCAGCAGCTTGGCGGACTTCTATGGCTACACCTTC. Translating it yields CASSLADFYGYTF.

The chain uses TRBV19 and TRBJ2-1; 14 bases match TRBD2. The germline V gene has CDR1 LNHDA and CDR2 SQIVND (reference sequence). The CDR3 contains 17 residues. V lost 5 bases and J lost 4; bases outside the gene matches: 7. DNA of the CDR3: TGTGCCAGTAGTTTCGGGACTAGCGGGAGACTATACAATGAGCAGTTCTTC. Protein: CASSFGTSGRLYNEQFF.

This clone was found once. This chain connects TRBV29-1 to TRBJ2-7; 10 positions match TRBD1. V shed 7 bases, J shed 6 bases, and the junction held 3 bases outside the gene matches. CDR1 SQVTM and CDR2 ANQGSEA come from the germline V gene. The length of the CDR3 is 11 residues. DNA of the CDR3: TGCAGCGAGAGGACAGGGGGCGAGCAGTACTTC. Translating gives CSERTGGEQYF.

The chain couples TRBV10-3 to TRBJ1-6; D gene unclear. The V gene's germline CDR1 is ENHRY and CDR2 SYGVKD. This CDR3 comprises 16 residues. Trimming took 6 bases from V and 0 from J, leaving 12 bases between them. The CDR3 nucleotides are TGTGCCATCAGGCGGGAAGGAAGCTCCTATAATTCACCCCTCCACTTT. Encoded protein: CAIRREGSSYNSPLHF.

The chain recombines TRBV7-2 with TRBJ2-5; tentative D call: TRBD1 (6 bases). Germline CDR1 reads SGHTA; CDR2 reads FQGNSA. Trimming cost V 5 bases and J 0 bases, with 7 bases left between them. The CDR3 length is 13 residues. This CDR3 reads CASSPGDQETQYF. Written as DNA, the CDR3 is TGTGCCAGCAGCCCAGGGGACCAAGAGACCCAGTACTTC.

V usage is TRBV27 and J usage is TRBJ2-7; 8 bases match TRBD2. J lost 0 bases, V lost 2 bases, and 3 bases had no gene match. The CDR3 is 15 residues long. In germline, CDR1 is MNHEY, CDR2 SMNVEV (reference sequence). The chain's CDR3 is CASSLISGGSYEQYF. CDR3 coding DNA: TGTGCCAGCAGTTTAATCAGCGGGGGCTCCTACGAGCAGTACTTC.

The chain is built from TRBV28 and TRBJ2-1, with a tentative D call TRBD1 (7 bases). The CDR3 is 16 residues long. CDR1 MDHEN and CDR2 SYDVKM come from the germline V gene. V lost 5 bases and J lost 4, with 18 bases in between. CDR3 nucleotide sequence: TGTGCCAGCAGTCCCAGTAGGAGGGGGCCTTACAATGAGCAGTTCTTC. Its protein product is CASSPSRRGPYNEQFF.

The CDR3 DNA reads as TGTGCCAGCAGTTTCGATGCGGGATCTGACGAGCAGTACTTC. It codes for CASSFDAGSDEQYF. The rearrangement uses TRBV6-2 or TRBV6-3 and TRBJ2-7; maybe TRBD2 (6 bases). The CDR3 is made up of 14 amino acids. CDR1 is MNHEY, CDR2 SVGEGT, per germline. With 4 bases removed from V and 5 bases from J, the gap between germline ends came to 15 bases.

V gene TRBV28 combines with J gene TRBJ1-6; 9 bases fit TRBD1. Per germline, CDR1 MDHEN and CDR2 SYDVKM. This CDR3 contains 15 residues. V gave up 4 bases and J gave up 7 bases; unmatched junction bases: 5. The CDR3 DNA sequence: TGTGCCAGCAGTTCAGAGGGACAGGGAAATTCACCCCTCCACTTT. Protein product: CASSSEGQGNSPLHF.

The chain joins TRBV7-3 to TRBJ2-1, with 12 bases lining up with TRBD2. The length of the CDR3 is 15 residues. V shed 6 bases, J shed 2 bases, and the junction held 2 bases outside the gene matches. Germline V gene data show CDR1 as SGHTA and CDR2 as FQGTGA. In DNA, the CDR3 is TGTGCCAGCAGTCTAGCGGGAGGGCCCTACAATGAGCAGTTCTTC. Protein sequence: CASSLAGGPYNEQFF.

The J gene is TRBJ2-2, the V gene TRBV7-9, with D unresolved. Germline CDR1 is SEHNR and CDR2 is FQNEAQ (reference sequence). The V end lost 5 bases, the J end lost 1 base, and 8 bases lay between the germline ends. The CDR3 covers 14 residues. The CDR3 loop reads CASSTDWNTGELFF. The CDR3 region has the DNA TGTGCCAGCAGCACCGACTGGAACACCGGGGAGCTGTTTTTT. Full variable domain (outside the CDR3, taken from reference TRBV7-9 and TRBJ2-2): DTGVSQNPRHKITKRGQNVTFRCDPISEHNRLYWYRQTLGQGPEFLTYFQNEAQLEKSRLLSDRFSAERPKGSFSTLEIQRTEQGDSAMYLCASSTDWNTGELFFGEGSRLTVL.

The CDR3, as DNA: TGTGCCAGCAGTTTGGAGGGGCGTCTTTATGGCTACACCTTC. Amino acid sequence: CASSLEGRLYGYTF. V and J are TRBV28 and TRBJ1-2, with D possibly TRBD1 on 5 matching bases. The CDR3 has 14 residues. CDR1 and CDR2 (germline): MDHEN, SYDVKM. V dropped 3 bases and J dropped 5 bases, with 13 bases sitting between them.

The chain uses TRBV28 and TRBJ1-5, with D possibly being TRBD1 (5 bases). Deletions cut 8 bases from V and 6 bases from J, with 23 bases between. CDR1 MDHEN and CDR2 SYDVKM come from the germline V gene. This CDR3 is built from 16 residues. DNA of the CDR3: TGTGCCAGCGGGATGACAGTCGGCGGGGCGGGTCAGCCCCAGCATTTT. It codes for CASGMTVGGAGQPQHF.

The chain couples TRBV11-2 to TRBJ2-6; a weak D match, TRBD1 (6 bases). The length of the CDR3 is 17 residues. V was shortened by 5 bases and J by 4 bases, with 18 bases between the two germline ends. Germline CDR1 SGHAT, CDR2 FQNNGV. In DNA, the CDR3 is TGTGCCAGCAGCCCTGGGACACCAGTTGGGGGGGCCAACGTCCTGACTTTC. This translates into CASSPGTPVGGANVLTF.

V gene TRBV6-5 combines with J gene TRBJ2-3; 8 bases line up with TRBD2. The germline V gene has CDR1 MNHEY and CDR2 SVGAGI. J gave up 0 bases and V 5 bases, and 1 base lay outside the gene matches. This CDR3 has 14 amino acids. Written as DNA, the CDR3 is TGTGCCAGCAGTATAGCGGGAAGCACAGATACGCAGTATTTT. Residues: CASSIAGSTDTQYF.

The chain links TRBV27 to TRBJ2-3; TRBD1 agrees at 7 bases. V lost 8 bases, J lost 5 bases, and 13 bases stayed unmatched. The CDR3 loop spans 15 amino acids. Germline assignment: CDR1 MNHEY and CDR2 SMNVEV (reference sequence). The CDR3 DNA sequence: TGTGCCAGCCATCCCCGTACAGGGGTCGGAGATACGCAGTATTTT. It specifies CASHPRTGVGDTQYF.

This chain connects TRBV28 to TRBJ1-1; 7 bases are a match to TRBD1. The length of the CDR3 is 15 residues. Germline trimming cut 2 bases from V and 2 bases from J; bases unmatched to any gene: 5. Germline V gene data show CDR1 as MDHEN and CDR2 as SYDVKM. The CDR3 reads CASSLGGGVNTEAFF. The CDR3 DNA follows: TGTGCCAGCAGTTTAGGAGGGGGCGTTAACACTGAAGCTTTCTTT.

The V and J genes are TRBV5-1 and TRBJ2-3; 9 nucleotides match TRBD2. CDR3 length equals 17 residues. Looked up from germline, CDR1 is SGHRS and CDR2 is YFSETQ. Trimming cost V 0 bases and J 2 bases; bases outside gene matches: 7. This CDR3 reads CASSLDAGGPNTDTQYF. The CDR3 nucleotides read TGCGCCAGCAGCTTGGATGCGGGAGGGCCTAACACAGATACGCAGTATTTT.

The chain joins TRBV28 to TRBJ1-1; D remains unclear. CDR1 is MDHEN, CDR2 SYDVKM, per germline. The CDR3 covers 17 residues. Trimming removed 5 bases at V and 3 bases at J, with 22 bases between. CDR3 coding DNA: TGTGCCAGCAGTGCCCGGGTGGGGTTGATGGAGGACACTGAAGCTTTCTTT. This encodes CASSARVGLMEDTEAFF.

This chain uses TRBV4-2 with TRBJ1-1; tentatively, D is TRBD1 (5 bases). The CDR3 has 14 amino acids. The germline V gene has CDR1 LGHNA and CDR2 YNFKEQ. Trimming removed 1 base at V and 13 bases at J, with 19 bases between. The DNA for the CDR3 is TGTGCCAGCAGCCAAGGGATTTTCAGGGAGGGAATTTTCTTT. Translation gives CASSQGIFREGIFF.

The chain uses TRBV24-1 and TRBJ2-7, with D possibly matching TRBD1 (6 bases). The CDR3 totals 15 residues. V lost 2 bases and J lost 4, with 14 bases in between. Germline CDR1 and CDR2: KGHDR and SFDVKD. The DNA of the CDR3 is TGTGCCACCAGTGATTCCTCCGGGACAAATTACGAGCAGTACTTC. It yields the protein CATSDSSGTNYEQYF.

The chain is built from TRBV19 and TRBJ1-1, with a possible D match to TRBD1 (6 bases). Trimming removed 5 bases at V and 1 base at J, with 14 bases between. This CDR3 has 15 residues. The germline V gene has CDR1 LNHDA and CDR2 SQIVND (reference sequence). CDR3 in amino acids: CASSPLQGSNTEAFF. Here the CDR3 DNA reads TGTGCCAGTAGTCCCCTACAGGGCTCGAACACTGAAGCTTTCTTT.